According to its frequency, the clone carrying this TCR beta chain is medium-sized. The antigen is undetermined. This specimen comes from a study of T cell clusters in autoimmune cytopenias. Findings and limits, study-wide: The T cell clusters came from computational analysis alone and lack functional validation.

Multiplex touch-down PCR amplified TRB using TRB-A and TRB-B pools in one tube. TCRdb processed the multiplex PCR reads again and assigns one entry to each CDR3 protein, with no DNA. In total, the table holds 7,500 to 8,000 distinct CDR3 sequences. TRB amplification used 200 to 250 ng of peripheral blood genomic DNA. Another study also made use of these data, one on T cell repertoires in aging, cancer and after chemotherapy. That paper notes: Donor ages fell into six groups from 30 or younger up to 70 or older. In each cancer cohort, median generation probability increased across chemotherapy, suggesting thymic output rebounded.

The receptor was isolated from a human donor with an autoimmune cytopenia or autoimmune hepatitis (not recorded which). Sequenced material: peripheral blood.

The CDR3 region is CASRIRGLTFF. The rearrangement uses TRBV6-5 and TRBJ2-1; TCRdb reports TRBD1, a call that lacks DNA to check it against. The CDR3 spans 11 residues. Germline V lookup: CDR1 MNHEY, CDR2 SVGAGI.